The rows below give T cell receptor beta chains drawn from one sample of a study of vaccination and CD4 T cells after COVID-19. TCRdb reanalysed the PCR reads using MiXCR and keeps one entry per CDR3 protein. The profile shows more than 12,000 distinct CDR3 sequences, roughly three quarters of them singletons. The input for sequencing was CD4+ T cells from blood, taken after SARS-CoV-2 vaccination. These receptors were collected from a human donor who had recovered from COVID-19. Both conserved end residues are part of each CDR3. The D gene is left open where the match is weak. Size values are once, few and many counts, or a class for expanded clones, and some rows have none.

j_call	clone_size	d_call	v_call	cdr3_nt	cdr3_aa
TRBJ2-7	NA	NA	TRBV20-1	TGCAGTGCTAGACTTATTAGGGGAACCCTCTACGAGCAGTACTTC	CSARLIRGTLYEQYF
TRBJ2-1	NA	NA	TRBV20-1	TGCAGTGCTATCGGCGAGACCGATGAGCAGTTCTTC	CSAIGETDEQFF
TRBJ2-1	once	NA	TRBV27	TGTGCCAGCAGTTTAGCAGAGCAGTTCTTC	CASSLAEQFF
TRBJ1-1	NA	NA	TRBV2	TGTGCCAGCAGGCAGTCTACTGAAGCTTTCTTT	CASRQSTEAFF
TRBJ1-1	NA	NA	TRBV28	TGTGCCAGCAGTTTATTACAGTATGAAGCTTTCTTT	CASSLLQYEAFF
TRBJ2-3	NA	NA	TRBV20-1	TGCAGTGCTAGAGATCCCCTACGCTCTAGCACAGATACGCAGTATTTT	CSARDPLRSSTDTQYF
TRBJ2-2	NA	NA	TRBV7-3	TGTGCCAGCAGCCGCACCAACACCGGGGAGCTGTTTTTT	CASSRTNTGELFF
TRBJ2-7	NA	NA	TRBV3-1	TGTGCCAGCAGCCAAGCCCACGAGATCTACGAGCAGTACTTC	CASSQAHEIYEQYF
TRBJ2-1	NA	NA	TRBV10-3	TGTGCCATCAGTGATTTTTCGGGAGAGCAGTTCTTC	CAISDFSGEQFF
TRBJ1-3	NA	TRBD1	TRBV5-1	TGCGCCAGCAGCTGGGGGACAGCTGGAAACACCATATATTTT	CASSWGTAGNTIYF
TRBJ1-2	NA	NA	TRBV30	TGTGCCTGTGGGAGCTATGGCTACACCTTC	CACGSYGYTF
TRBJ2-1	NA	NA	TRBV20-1	TGCAGTGCACCCTCCTGGGGGAGCTCCTACAATGAGCAGTTCTTC	CSAPSWGSSYNEQFF
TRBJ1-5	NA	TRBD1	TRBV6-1	TGTGCCAGCGGCAGGGGGATGAGTCTGCCCCAGCATTTT	CASGRGMSLPQHF
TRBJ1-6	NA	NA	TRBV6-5	TGTGCCAGCAGTTACTCGAAAGGGACACTAGGCTCACCCCTCCACTTT	CASSYSKGTLGSPLHF
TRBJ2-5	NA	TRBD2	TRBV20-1	TGCAGTGCTAGAGCCAGCGGGAGAGGAGAGACCCAGTACTTC	CSARASGRGETQYF
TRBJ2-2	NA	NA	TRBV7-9	TGTGCCAGCAGCAGGGACTCCCTCGGGGAGCTGTTTTTT	CASSRDSLGELFF
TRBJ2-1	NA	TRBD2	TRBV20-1	TGCAGTGCTAGAGACAGAACTAGCGGGAGAAATGAGCAGTTCTTC	CSARDRTSGRNEQFF
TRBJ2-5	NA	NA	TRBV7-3	TGTGCCAGCAGCTTCAGGGGCCAATCCCAAGAGACCCAGTACTTC	CASSFRGQSQETQYF
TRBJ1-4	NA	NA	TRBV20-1	TGCAGTGCTAGAGATGGAGTTACCCCTAATGAAAAACTGTTTTTT	CSARDGVTPNEKLFF
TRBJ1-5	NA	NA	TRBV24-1	TGTGCCACCAGTGTAGGGGGTAGCAATCAGCCCCAGCATTTT	CATSVGGSNQPQHF
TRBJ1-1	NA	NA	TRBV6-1	TGTGCCAGCACCCCCTCAGTGGGTGAAGCTTTCTTT	CASTPSVGEAFF
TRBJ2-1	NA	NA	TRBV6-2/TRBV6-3	TGTGCCAGCAGACAGGCCTCCGACAATGAGCAGTTCTTC	CASRQASDNEQFF